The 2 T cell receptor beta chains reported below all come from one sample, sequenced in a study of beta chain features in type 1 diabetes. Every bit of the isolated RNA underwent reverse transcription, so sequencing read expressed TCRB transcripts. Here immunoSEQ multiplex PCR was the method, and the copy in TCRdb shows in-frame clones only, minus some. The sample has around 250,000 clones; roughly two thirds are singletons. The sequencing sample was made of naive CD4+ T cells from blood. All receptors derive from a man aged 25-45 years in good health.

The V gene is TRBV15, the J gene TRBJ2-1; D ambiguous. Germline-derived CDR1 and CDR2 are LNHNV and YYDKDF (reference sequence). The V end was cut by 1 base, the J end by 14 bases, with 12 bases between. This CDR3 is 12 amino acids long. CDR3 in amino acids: CATSRGYASEFF. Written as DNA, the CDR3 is TGTGCCACCAGCAGAGGATATGCATCGGAGTTCTTC.

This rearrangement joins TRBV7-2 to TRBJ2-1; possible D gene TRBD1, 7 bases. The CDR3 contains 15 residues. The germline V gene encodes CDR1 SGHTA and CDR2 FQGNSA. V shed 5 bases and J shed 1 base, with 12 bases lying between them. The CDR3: CASSGGGFSYNEQFF. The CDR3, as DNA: TGTGCCAGCAGCGGAGGGGGCTTTTCCTACAATGAGCAGTTCTTC.